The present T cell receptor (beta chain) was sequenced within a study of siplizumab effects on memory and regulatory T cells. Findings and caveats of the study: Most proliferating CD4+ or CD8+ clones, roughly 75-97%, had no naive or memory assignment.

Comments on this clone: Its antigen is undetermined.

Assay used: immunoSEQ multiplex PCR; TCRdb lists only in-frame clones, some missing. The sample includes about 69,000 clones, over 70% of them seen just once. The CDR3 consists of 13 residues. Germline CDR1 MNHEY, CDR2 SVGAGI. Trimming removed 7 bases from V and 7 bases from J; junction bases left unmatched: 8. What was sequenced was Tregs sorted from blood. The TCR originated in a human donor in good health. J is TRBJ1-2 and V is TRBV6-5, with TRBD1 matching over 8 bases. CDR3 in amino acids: CASTRTGGGGYTF. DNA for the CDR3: TGTGCCAGCACCAGAACAGGGGGAGGTGGCTACACCTTC.